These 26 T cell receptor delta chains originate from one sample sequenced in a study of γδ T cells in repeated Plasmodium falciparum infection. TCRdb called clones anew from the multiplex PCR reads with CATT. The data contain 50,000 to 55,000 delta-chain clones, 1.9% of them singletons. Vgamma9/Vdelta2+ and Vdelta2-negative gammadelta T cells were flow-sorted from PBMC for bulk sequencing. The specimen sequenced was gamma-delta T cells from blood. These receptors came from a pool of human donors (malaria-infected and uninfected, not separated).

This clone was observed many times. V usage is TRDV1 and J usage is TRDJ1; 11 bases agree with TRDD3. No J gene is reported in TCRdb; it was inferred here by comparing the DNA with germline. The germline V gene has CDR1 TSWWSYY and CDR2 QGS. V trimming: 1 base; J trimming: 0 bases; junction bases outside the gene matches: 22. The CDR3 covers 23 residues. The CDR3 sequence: CALGEPPSYKRVGDTENTDKLIF. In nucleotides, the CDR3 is TGTGCTCTTGGGGAACCGCCTTCCTACAAGAGGGTGGGGGATACGGAAAACACCGATAAACTCATCTTT.

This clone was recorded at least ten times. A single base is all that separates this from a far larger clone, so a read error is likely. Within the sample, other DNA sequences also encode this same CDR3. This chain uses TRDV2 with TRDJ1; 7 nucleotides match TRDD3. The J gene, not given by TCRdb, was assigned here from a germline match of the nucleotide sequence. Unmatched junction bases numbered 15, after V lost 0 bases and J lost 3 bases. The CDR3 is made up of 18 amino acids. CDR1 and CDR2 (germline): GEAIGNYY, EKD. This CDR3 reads CACDTGSLLGEHPDKLIF. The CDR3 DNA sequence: TGTGCCTGTGACACCGGTTCCTTATTGGGGGAGCACCCCGATAAACTCATCTTT.

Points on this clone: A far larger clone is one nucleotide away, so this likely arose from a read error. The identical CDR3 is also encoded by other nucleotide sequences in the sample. CDR3 sequence reads: CACDSLLGDTSSYTDKLIF. CDR3 nucleotide sequence: TGCGCCTGTGACAGCCTACTGGGGGATACATCCTCGTACACCGATAAACTCATCTTT. V gene TRDV2 combines with J gene TRDJ1; TRDD3 agrees at 12 bases. The J gene was missing in TCRdb and was found by matching the end of the DNA to germline. The length of the CDR3 is 19 residues. The germline V gene encodes CDR1 GEAIGNYY and CDR2 EKD.

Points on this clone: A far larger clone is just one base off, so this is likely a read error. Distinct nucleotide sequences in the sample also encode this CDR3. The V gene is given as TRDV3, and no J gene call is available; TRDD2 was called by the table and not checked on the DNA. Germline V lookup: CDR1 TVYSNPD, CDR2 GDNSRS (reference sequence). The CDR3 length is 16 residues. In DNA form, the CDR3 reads TGTGCCTTTCGCTTCCTACTAGGACTGTACACCGATAAACTTATCTTT. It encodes CAFRFLLGLYTDKLIF.

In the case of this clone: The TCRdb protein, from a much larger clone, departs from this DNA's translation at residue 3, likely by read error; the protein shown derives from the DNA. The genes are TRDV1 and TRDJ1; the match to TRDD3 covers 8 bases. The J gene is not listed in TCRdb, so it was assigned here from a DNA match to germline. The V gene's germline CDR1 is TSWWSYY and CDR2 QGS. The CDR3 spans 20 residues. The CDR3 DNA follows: TGTGCTCCTGGGGATCCCGTCTTCCTGACGTACTGGGGGTACACCGATAAACTCATCTTT. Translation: CAPGDPVFLTYWGYTDKLIF.

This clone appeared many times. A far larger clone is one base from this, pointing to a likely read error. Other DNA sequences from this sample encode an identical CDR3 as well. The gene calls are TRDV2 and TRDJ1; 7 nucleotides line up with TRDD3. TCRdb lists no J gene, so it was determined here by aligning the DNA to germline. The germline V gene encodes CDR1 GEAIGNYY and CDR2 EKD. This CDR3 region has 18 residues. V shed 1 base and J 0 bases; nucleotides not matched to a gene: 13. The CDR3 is CACDTLSTGEQYTDKLIF. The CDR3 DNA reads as TGTGCCTGTGACACACTAAGTACTGGGGAACAGTACACCGATAAACTCATCTTT.

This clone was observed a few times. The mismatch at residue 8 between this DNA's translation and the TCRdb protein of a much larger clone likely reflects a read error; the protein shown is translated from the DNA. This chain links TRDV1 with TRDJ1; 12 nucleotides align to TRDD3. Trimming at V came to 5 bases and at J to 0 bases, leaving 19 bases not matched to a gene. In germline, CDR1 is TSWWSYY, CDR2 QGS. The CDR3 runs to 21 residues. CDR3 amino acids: CALGSCLSYWGIPRYTDKLIF. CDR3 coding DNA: TGTGCTCTTGGGTCCTGCCTGTCGTACTGGGGGATACCACGTTACACCGATAAACTCATCTTT.

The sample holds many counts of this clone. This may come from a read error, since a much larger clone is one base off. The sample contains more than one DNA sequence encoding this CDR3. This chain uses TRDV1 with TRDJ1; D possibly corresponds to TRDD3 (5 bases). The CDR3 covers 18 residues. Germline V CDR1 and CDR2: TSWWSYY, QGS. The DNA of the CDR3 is TGCGCTCTTGGGGAACCCGGTCCGCATAACCGAGATTGGGATAAACTCATCTTT. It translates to CALGEPGPHNRDWDKLIF.

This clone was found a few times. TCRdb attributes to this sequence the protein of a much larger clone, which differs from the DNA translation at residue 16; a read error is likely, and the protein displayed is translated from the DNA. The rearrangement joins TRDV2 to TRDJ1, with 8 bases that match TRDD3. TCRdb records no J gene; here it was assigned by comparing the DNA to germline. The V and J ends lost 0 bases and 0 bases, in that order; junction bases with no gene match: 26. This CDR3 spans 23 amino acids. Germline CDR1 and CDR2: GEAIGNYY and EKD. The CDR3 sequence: CACDTLPTPGGRGRPINTDKLIF. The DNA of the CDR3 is TGTGCCTGTGACACCCTCCCGACTCCTGGGGGACGCGGCCGGCCGATCAACACCGATAAACTCATCTTT.

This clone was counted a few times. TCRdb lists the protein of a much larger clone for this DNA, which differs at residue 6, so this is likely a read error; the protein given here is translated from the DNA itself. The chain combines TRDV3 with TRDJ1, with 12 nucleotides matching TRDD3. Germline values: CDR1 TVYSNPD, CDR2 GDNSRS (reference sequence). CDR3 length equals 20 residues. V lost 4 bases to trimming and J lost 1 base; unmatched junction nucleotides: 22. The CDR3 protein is CASDSCQGAGGYEATDKLIF. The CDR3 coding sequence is TGTGCCTCCGATTCTTGTCAGGGTGCTGGGGGATACGAGGCCACCGATAAACTCATCTTT.

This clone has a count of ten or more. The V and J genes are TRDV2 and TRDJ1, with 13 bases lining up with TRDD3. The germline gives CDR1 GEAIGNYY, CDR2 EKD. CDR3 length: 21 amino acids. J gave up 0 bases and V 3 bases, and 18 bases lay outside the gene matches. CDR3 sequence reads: CACDPVLGDTARAPYTDKLIF. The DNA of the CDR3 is TGTGCCTGTGACCCAGTACTGGGGGATACGGCCAGAGCCCCGTACACCGATAAACTCATCTTT.

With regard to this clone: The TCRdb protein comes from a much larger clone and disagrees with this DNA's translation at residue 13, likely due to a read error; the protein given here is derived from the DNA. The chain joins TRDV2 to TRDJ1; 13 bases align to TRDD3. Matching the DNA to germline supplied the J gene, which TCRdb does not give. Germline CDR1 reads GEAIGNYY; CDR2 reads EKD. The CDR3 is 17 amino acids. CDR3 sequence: CACEGLGDTEYTEKLIF. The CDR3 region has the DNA TGTGCCTGTGAAGGACTGGGGGATACGGAGTACACCGAGAAACTCATCTTT.

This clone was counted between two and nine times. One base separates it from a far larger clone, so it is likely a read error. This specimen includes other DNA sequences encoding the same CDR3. The CDR3 is CALGRLLPLLGIPMYTDKLIF. As DNA, the CDR3 is TGTGCTCTTGGGCGTCTCCTTCCTTTATTGGGTATCCCCATGTACACCGATAAACTCATCTTT. This chain links TRDV1 with TRDJ1, with 7 bases identical to TRDD2. The J gene comes from matching the DNA to germline here; TCRdb lacks it. V lost 5 bases, J lost 0 bases, and 24 bases stayed unmatched. The CDR3 runs 21 residues. Germline values: CDR1 TSWWSYY, CDR2 QGS.

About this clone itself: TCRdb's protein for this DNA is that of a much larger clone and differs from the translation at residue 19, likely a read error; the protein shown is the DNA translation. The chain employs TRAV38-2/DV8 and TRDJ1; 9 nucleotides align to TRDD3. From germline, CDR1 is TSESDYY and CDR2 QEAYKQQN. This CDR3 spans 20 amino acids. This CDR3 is CAYRSAFLSYWGTYTDKLTF. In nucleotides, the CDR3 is TGTGCTTATAGGAGCGCATTCCTATCATACTGGGGGACGTACACCGATAAACTCACCTTT.

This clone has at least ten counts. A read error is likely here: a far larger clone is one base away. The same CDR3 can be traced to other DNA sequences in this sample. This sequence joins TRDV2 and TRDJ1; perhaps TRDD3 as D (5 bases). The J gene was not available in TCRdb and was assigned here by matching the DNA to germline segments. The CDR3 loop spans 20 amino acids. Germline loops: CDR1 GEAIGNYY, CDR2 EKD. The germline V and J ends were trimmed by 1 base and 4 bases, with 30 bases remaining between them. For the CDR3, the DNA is TGTGCCTGTGACACAGTCGCTCCGATCCGCGATACAAGGCGCGGCGATAAACTCATCTTT. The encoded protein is CACDTVAPIRDTRRGDKLIF.

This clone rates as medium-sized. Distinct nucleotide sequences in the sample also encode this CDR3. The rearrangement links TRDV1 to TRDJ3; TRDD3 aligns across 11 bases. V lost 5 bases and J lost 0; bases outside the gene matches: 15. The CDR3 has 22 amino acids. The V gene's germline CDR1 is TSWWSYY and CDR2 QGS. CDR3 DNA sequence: TGTGCTCTTGGGCGAACGTGGGGGATACGCGTTTCGAGCTCCTGGGACACCCGACAGATGTTTTTC. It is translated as CALGRTWGIRVSSSWDTRQMFF.

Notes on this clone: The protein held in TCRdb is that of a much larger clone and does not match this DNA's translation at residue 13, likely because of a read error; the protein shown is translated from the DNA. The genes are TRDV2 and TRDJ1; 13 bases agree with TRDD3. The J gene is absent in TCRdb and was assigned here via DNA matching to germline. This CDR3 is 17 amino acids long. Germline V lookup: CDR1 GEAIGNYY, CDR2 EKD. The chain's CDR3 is CACEGLGDTEYTAKLIF. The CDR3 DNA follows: TGTGCCTGTGAAGGACTGGGGGATACGGAGTACACCGCTAAACTCATCTTT.

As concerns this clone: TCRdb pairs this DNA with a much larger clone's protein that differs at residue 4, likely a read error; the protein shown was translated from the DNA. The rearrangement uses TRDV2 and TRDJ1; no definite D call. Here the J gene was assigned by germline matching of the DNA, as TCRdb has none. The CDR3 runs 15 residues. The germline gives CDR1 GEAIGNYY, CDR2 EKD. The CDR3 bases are TGTGCCTGTGGCACCGTGGGTCCCCACACCGATAAACTCATCTTT. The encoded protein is CACGTVGPHTDKLIF.

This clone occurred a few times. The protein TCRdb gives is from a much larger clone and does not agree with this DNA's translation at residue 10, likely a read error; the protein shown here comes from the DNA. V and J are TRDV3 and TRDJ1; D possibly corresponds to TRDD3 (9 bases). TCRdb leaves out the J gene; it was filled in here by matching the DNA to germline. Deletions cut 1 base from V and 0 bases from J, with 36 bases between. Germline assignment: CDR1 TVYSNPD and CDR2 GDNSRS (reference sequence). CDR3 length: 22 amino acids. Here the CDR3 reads CAFKAFLDFVYWGTSYTDKLIF. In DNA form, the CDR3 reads TGTGCCTTTAAGGCCTTCCTAGATTTTGTTTACTGGGGGACGTCGTACACCGATAAACTCATCTTT. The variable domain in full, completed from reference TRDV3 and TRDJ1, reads CDKVTQSSPDQTVASGSEVVLLCTYDTVYSNPDLFWYRIRPDYSFQFVFYGDNSRSEGADFTQGRFSVKHILTQKAFHLVISPVRTEDSATYYCAFKAFLDFVYWGTSYTDKLIFGKGTRVTVEP.

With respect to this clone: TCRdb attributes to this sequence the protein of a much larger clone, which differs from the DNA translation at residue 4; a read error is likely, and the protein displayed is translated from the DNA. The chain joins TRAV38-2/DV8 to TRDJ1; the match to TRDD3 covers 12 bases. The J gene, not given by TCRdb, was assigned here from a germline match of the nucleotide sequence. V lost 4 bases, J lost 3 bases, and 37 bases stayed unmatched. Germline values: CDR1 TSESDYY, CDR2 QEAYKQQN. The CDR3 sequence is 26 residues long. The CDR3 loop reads CAYRGPPSTQPRTGGYHTTGPDKLIF. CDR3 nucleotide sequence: TGTGCTTATAGGGGGCCGCCCTCCACTCAGCCCCGTACTGGGGGATACCATACGACGGGTCCCGATAAACTCATCTTT.

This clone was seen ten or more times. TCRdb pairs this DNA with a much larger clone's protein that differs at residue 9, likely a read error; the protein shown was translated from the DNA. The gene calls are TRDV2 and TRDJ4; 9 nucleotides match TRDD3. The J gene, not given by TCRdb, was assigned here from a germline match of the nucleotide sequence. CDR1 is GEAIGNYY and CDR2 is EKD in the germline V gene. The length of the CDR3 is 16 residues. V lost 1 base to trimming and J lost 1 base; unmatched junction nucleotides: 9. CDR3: CACDTVWGMRDRPLIF. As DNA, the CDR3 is TGTGCCTGTGACACGGTCTGGGGGATGCGTGACAGACCCCTGATCTTT.

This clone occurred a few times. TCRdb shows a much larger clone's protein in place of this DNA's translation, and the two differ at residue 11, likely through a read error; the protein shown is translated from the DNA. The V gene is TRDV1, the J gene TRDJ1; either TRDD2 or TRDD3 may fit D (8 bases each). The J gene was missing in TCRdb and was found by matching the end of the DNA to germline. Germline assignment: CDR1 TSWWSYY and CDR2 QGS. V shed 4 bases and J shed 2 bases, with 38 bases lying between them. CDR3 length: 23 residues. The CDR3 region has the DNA TGTGCTCTTGGGGTCCCTCCCCTCTTCCTACATGGCTGGGGGAGAGACAGAACCGATAAACTCATCTTT. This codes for CALGVPPLFLHGWGRDRTDKLIF.

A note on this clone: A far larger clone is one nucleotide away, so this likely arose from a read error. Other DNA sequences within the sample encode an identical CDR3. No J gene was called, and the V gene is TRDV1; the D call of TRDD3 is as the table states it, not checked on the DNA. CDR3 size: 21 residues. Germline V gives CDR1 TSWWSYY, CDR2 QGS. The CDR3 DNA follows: TGTGCTCTTGGGGGGGCATGTGGTATCCGTACGATATGGAAGTACACCGATAAACTCATCTTC. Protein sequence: CALGGACGIRTIWKYTDKLIF.

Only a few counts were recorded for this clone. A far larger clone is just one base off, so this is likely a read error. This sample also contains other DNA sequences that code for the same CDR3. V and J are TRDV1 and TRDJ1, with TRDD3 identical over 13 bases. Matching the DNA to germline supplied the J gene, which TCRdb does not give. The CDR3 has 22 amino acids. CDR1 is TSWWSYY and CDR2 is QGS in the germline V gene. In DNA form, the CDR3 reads TGTGCCCTTGGGGACCCCTCGCGGTCCACTACTCTTCCTGTACTGGGGGATACGAAACTCATCTTT. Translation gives CALGDPSRSTTLPVLGDTKLIF.

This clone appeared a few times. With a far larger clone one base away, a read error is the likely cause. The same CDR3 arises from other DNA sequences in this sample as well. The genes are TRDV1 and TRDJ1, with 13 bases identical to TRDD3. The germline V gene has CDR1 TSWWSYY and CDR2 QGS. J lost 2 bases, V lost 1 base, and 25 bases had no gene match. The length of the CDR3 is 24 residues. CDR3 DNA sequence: TGTGCTCTTGGGGAACCGGGGATTGGTCCCTACTGGGGGATACGACCTTCTTATACCGATAAACTCATCTTT. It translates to CALGEPGIGPYWGIRPSYTDKLIF.

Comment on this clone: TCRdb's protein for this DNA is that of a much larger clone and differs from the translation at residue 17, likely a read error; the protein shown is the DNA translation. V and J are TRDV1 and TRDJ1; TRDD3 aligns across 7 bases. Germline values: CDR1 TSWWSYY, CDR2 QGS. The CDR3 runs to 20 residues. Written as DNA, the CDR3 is TGTGCTCTTGGGAGAAGGGGCTTACGGTGTGGGGGAAAACGTACCGATGAACTCATCTTT. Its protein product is CALGRRGLRCGGKRTDELIF.